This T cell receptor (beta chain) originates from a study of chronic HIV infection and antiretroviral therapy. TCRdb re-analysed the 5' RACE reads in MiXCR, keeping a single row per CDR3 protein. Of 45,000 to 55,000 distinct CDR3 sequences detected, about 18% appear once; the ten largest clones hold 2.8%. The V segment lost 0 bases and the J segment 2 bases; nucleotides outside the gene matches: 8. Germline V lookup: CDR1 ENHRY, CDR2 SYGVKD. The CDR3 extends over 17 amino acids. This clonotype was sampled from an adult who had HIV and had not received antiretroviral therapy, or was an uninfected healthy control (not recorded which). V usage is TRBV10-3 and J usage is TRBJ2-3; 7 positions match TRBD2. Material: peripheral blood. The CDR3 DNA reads TGTGCCATCAGTGAGTCTCAGTCTAGCGGCCTCACAGATACGCAGTATTTT. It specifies CAISESQSSGLTDTQYF.